One TCR beta chain is described in this entry. The sample originates from a study of blood T cell repertoires in COVID-19. Authors' analysis steps: Estimates of nucleated cell counts were drawn from the amplification of reference gene primers. Profiling relied on immunoSEQ multiplex PCR, and the TCRdb table lists in-frame clones only, not all of them. V, J and clone size are those of that table, while D and trimming were read from the DNA. The sample yields around 99,000 clones, about four fifths seen once. This CDR3 is 15 amino acids long. V was clipped by 6 bases and J by 0 bases, with 12 bases between them. Germline CDR1 reads MNHEY; CDR2 reads SVGAGI.

The sequence derives from an elderly woman with active or convalescent COVID-19. The chain links TRBV6-5 to TRBJ1-5; a possible D gene is TRBD1 (5 bases). Source material: peripheral blood. The CDR3 reads CASRLQGFSNQPQHF. The CDR3 DNA follows: TGTGCCAGCAGGCTCCAGGGCTTTAGCAATCAGCCCCAGCATTTT.